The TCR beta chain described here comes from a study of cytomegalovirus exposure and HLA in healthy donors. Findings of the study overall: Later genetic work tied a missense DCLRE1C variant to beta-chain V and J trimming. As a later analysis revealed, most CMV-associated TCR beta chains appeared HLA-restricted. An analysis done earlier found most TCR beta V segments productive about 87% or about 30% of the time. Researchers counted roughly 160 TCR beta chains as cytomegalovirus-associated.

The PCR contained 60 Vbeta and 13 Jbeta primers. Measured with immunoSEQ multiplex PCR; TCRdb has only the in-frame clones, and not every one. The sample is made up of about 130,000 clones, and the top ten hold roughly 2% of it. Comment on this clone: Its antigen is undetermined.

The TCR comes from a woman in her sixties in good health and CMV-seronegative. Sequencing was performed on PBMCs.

As DNA, the CDR3 is TGTGCCAGCAGAGGGACAGGGGGAATCCCTTCACCCCTCCACTTT. Protein sequence: CASRGTGGIPSPLHF. This chain joins TRBV9 and TRBJ1-6, with TRBD1 matching over 11 bases. The CDR3 consists of 15 residues. Germline loops: CDR1 SGDLS, CDR2 YYNGEE. Unmatched junction bases numbered 7, after V lost 5 bases and J lost 9 bases. The full variable domain, rest sourced from reference TRBV9 and TRBJ1-6, is DSGVTQTPKHLITATGQRVTLRCSPRSGDLSVYWYQQSLDQGLQFLIQYYNGEERAKGNILERFSAQQFPDLHSELNLSSLELGDSALYFCASRGTGGIPSPLHFGNGTRLTVT.